What follows is one TCR beta chain and its context. The antigen is not known. Thyroid surgery was preceded by no treatment in any patient. The data originate from a study of metastatic and nonmetastatic thyroid tumors. Whole-study context: Thyroid patients, malignant and benign, had repertoires compared across blood and tumor or nodule tissue.

Findings and caveats of the study: It was reported that TCR beta diversity was significantly higher in malignant thyroid tumors than benign nodules, in blood and tumor.

Germline V CDR1 and CDR2: DFQATT, SNEGSKA (reference sequence). V shed 3 bases and J shed 0 bases, with 9 bases lying between them. The CDR3 loop spans 13 amino acids. TCRdb re-called the PCR reads through MiXCR. Of tens of thousands of clones in the sample, around 15% are singletons; the top ten hold roughly a tenth. The chain couples TRBV20-1 to TRBJ2-7; TRBD2 might be the D (6 bases). The source of this sequence is a male donor with papillary thyroid cancer or a benign thyroid nodule (not recorded which). Some clones in this sample may be carry-over from other donors' samples. The sequencing sample was made of blood. CDR3 protein: CSARGGVSYEQYF. CDR3 bases: TGCAGTGCTAGGGGCGGGGTCTCCTACGAGCAGTACTTC.